Listed below are T cell receptor beta chains from one sample, sequenced in a study of CD8 T cells in Susac syndrome. TCRdb re-called the immunoSEQ multiplex PCR reads through MiXCR, storing one row per CDR3 protein. The repertoire holds 400,000 to 550,000 distinct CDR3 sequences, around 85% seen once, with about 0.12% in the top ten. The source material was CD8+ T cells from PBMCs. These receptors were taken from a human donor with multiple sclerosis. The CDR3 runs from the conserved cysteine through the conserved F or W. A D gene is named only where the DNA matches it firmly. A row's size may be missing; if present it is once, few, many or a size class.

size	V	J	D	DNA	CDR3
.	TRBV2	TRBJ1-1	.	TGTGCCAGCATAGGGGAGAGCACTGAAGCTTTCTTT	CASIGESTEAFF
once	TRBV7-9	TRBJ2-1	.	TGTGCCAGCAGCTTAGACCAGGGTGGCGATGAGCAGTTCTTC	CASSLDQGGDEQFF
.	TRBV7-9	TRBJ1-1	.	TGTGCCAGCAGCCCAGTGCCCACTGAAGCTTTCTTT	CASSPVPTEAFF
.	TRBV19	TRBJ2-1	.	TGTGCCAGTAGTATTGGACGGGGAGGAAATGAGCAGTTCTTC	CASSIGRGGNEQFF
.	TRBV12-3/TRBV12-4	TRBJ2-1	.	TGTGCCAGCACTCACTACTCGGAGGAGCAGTTCTTC	CASTHYSEEQFF
once	TRBV12-5	TRBJ1-5	.	TGTGCTAGTGGTTTGGTATGGGGCGGACTCAATCAGCCCCAGCATTTT	CASGLVWGGLNQPQHF
.	TRBV6-1	TRBJ1-1	.	TGTGCCAGCAGTGAATTTGGGAACACTGAAGCTTTCTTT	CASSEFGNTEAFF
once	TRBV4-1	TRBJ1-1	.	TGCGCCAGCAGCCAAGTCCAGGGACGGAAGGACACTGAAGCTTTCTTT	CASSQVQGRKDTEAFF
.	TRBV6-5	TRBJ1-4	.	TGTGCCAGCTTAGGGGCAGCGGATGAAAAACTGTTTTTT	CASLGAADEKLFF
.	TRBV24-1	TRBJ2-2	.	TGTGCCACCAGTGATCTCAGGGCCGGGGAGCTGTTTTTT	CATSDLRAGELFF
.	TRBV30	TRBJ2-7	.	TGTGCCTGGAATCAGGGAAACTACGAGCAGTACTTC	CAWNQGNYEQYF
.	TRBV4-1	TRBJ2-2	.	TGCGCCAGCAGCCAAGTCCCCGGGGAGCTGTTTTTT	CASSQVPGELFF
.	TRBV27	TRBJ1-5	.	TGTGCCAGCAGTTTCGGCAGGGGAGGGCAGCCCCAGCATTTT	CASSFGRGGQPQHF
.	TRBV29-1	TRBJ2-7	.	TGCAGCGTTTGGGACGGACCCTACGAGCAGTACTTC	CSVWDGPYEQYF
.	TRBV4-2	TRBJ2-1	TRBD2	TGTGCCAGCAGCCCGATTCTAGCGGGAGGGTGGGGCAATGAGCAGTTCTTC	CASSPILAGGWGNEQFF
.	TRBV30	TRBJ1-1	.	TGTGCCTGGAGTGTCGACGAGGGGCACAACACTGAAGCTTTCTTT	CAWSVDEGHNTEAFF
.	TRBV7-8	TRBJ1-2	TRBD1	TGTGCCAGCAGCTTAATGTATGGGACAGATTGGAACTATGGCTACACCTTC	CASSLMYGTDWNYGYTF
few	TRBV5-5	TRBJ1-1	.	TGTGCCAGCAGCTTGAAGGGCCAGAACACGGAAGCTTTCTTT	CASSLKGQNTEAFF
few	TRBV5-1	TRBJ1-6	TRBD1	TGCGCCAGCCGCGGACCGGGACAGGGTAATTCACCCCTCCACTTT	CASRGPGQGNSPLHF
.	TRBV28	TRBJ1-1	.	TGTGCCAGCAGTTTTACCGGGACAATGAACACTGAAGCTTTCTTT	CASSFTGTMNTEAFF
.	TRBV6-1	TRBJ1-1	.	TGTGCCAGCAGTGAAGAACAGACGAACACTGAAGCTTTCTTT	CASSEEQTNTEAFF
few	TRBV4-2	TRBJ2-7	TRBD2	TGTGCCAGCAGCCAAGATCCTAGCGGGGGGTACGAGCAGTACTTC	CASSQDPSGGYEQYF